Sequencing of this TCR beta chain was carried out in a study of tumor-infiltrating lymphocytes in glioblastoma multiforme. CDR3 length: 13 amino acids. Germline lookup yields CDR1 MDHEN and CDR2 SYDVKM. TCR beta libraries were built from RNA through three nested multiplex PCR rounds using modified ARM-PCR. TCRB cDNA was made from around 0.5 ug total RNA. Unique molecular identifiers were not described for the libraries. TCRdb reprocessed the multiplex PCR reads with MiXCR, giving one entry per CDR3 protein. The table records approximately 12,000 distinct CDR3 sequences, roughly 70% of them present only once. As for this clonotype: One junction end does not reproduce the germline sequence, and a read error may be involved.

Sequencing was carried out using brain tumor tissue. The chain links TRBV28 to TRBJ2-7, with D perhaps matching TRBD2 (5 bases). The TCR sequence derives from a male donor with glioblastoma. In DNA form, the CDR3 reads TGTGCCAGCAGCACAACTAGTATCCACGAGCAGAACTTC. This sequence encodes CASSTTSIHEQNF.